The subject of this entry is one T cell receptor beta chain. The antigen it recognizes is unknown. There are no base qualities to consult, and no much larger clone falls within one base. Using the deep immunoSEQ assay, TCR CDR3 regions were amplified from genomic DNA by multiplex PCR. For each cell subset, the extracted genomic DNA was distributed evenly across all wells of several immunoSEQ 96-well plates, and each plate served as one replicate. For sorted subsets, approximately 210 ng genomic DNA, equal to tens of thousands of T cell genomes, was loaded into each replicate PCR. The purified libraries were quantified using a Qubit 3.0 fluorometer, sized with a Bioanalyzer 2100, and then quantified again using the KAPA Library Quantification kit. Each immunoSEQ 96-well plate was sequenced on its own single-read 150-cycle Illumina NextSeq 550 flow cell. The original pipeline was this. The immunoSEQ output contained only junctional sequences without quality scores, so filtering could not match that applied to full-length reads. To assign V/J genes and CDR3, sequences were annotated against IMGT germline references using PyIR, a Python wrapper for IgBLAST v1.9. Reads were filtered out if the reads had weak V/J assignments (E-value above 1e-6), no CDR3, stop codons, out-of-frame junctions, or ambiguous translated residues. A V3J clonotype was defined by an identical inferred V gene, J gene, and CDR3 amino acid sequence. Percentage overlap between repertoires was calculated by dividing the number of shared unique clonotypes by the size of the smaller repertoire. Richness of each repertoire was evaluated using RTK rarefaction, the Chao1 estimator, and Recon v2.1 estimates of unobserved clonotypes. OLGA was used to compute generation probabilities for all TCRbeta clonotypes that the gDNA method yielded from a few donors. Not all clones reach the TCRdb copy of this immuneACCESS table, which keeps in-frame sequences only. Checked studies attribute under half of the gap to unresolved V genes and leave the rest unexplained. V, J and clone size reflect that table, while D and trimming were determined from the DNA. The sample table holds about 2.1 million clones, of which roughly 93% were seen once. The ten biggest clones cover approximately 1.6% of the sample.

The trim is 1 base for V and 0 bases for J, with a gap of 6 bases between the germline ends. In the germline V gene (reference sequence), CDR1 corresponds to LNHDA and CDR2 to SQIVND. Taken from cysteine to phenylalanine, the CDR3 has 14 residues. Solely the CDR3 DNA is kept, with 42 bases framed from the first base. The source of the sample is a study of shared clonotypes between healthy human individuals (TCRdb year 2020). Broadly, across the study: The cohort comprised a couple of women and a few men aged 18 to 49 years. Each donor's leukapheresis produced roughly between about 0.85 and 10 billion PBMCs. Libraries were prepared and TCR repertoires were sequenced by different laboratories using diverse techniques, in order to increase sequencing depth and limit assay-specific biases. For each donor, three plates each were used for CD4 naive and CD4 memory, two plates were used for CD8 naive, and one plate was used for CD8 memory. To estimate repertoire size and how much clonotypes are shared between individuals, the study performed deep sequencing of blood TCR repertoires from about five healthy adults. Study-wide findings and limitations: Sampling was restricted to blood, and TCR repertoires in tissue are likely to differ from TCR repertoires in blood. Even with the large sequencing depth, rarefaction of the sorted-subset datasets indicated that sequencing was incomplete. Approximately 4.8% of naive CD4, 3% to 4% of naive CD8, approximately 2% of memory CD4, and less than 0.45% of memory CD8 clonotypes were shared across a few donors. Compared with non-shared clonotypes, the clonotypes found in all four sorted-subset donors had higher generation probabilities. Naive subsets generally had larger estimated clonotype richness than memory subsets did. The small number of donors limited the genetic and exposure-history diversity represented. Based on pairwise subsampling, the degree of clonotype sharing among donors was expected to be affected by sequencing depth.

CD8 naive samples were CD45RO-negative cells positively selected for CCR7, giving a CD45RA+CCR7+ population that excluded TemRA cells. The donors were healthy, HIV-negative adults with no recently reported acute infections or vaccinations. Every donor was a Caucasian adult living in Nashville, Tennessee, USA. Blood was obtained by leukapheresis, after which PBMCs were separated by Ficoll-Histopaque density gradient centrifugation and cryopreserved in liquid nitrogen vapor phase. Purity and quantity of every magnetically sorted T cell population were checked by analytical flow cytometry. From each sorted fraction, genomic DNA was isolated and quantified by UV absorbance on a Nanodrop 2000c.

The chain couples TRBV19 to TRBJ2-5; no confident D gene assignment can be made. Material: naive CD8+ T cells from PBMCs. In light of the paper, this sample's cell subset or site label describes: CD45RA+CCR7+. This sequence originates from a man between 18 and 29 years old in good health. Some clones in this sample may be carry-over from other donors' samples. The base sequence is TGTGCCAGTAGTATAGGGAGTAACCAAGAGACCCAGTACTTC. It is translated as CASSIGSNQETQYF.